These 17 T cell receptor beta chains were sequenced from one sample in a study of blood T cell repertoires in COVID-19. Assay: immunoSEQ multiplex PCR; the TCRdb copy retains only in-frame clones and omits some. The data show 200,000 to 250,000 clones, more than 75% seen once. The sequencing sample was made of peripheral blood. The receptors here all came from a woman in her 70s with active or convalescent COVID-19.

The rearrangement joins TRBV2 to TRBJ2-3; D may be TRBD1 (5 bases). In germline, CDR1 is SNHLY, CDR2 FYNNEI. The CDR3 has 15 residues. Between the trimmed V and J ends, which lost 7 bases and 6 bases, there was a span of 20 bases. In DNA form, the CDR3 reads TGTGCCAGCATCCTCGACAGACCTCCTAGGGATACGCAGTATTTT. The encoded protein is CASILDRPPRDTQYF.

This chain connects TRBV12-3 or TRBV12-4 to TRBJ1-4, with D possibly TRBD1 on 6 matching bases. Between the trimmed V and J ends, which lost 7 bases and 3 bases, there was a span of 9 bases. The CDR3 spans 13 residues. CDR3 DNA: TGTGCCAGCACCGGGGGGCCTAATGAAAAACTGTTTTTT. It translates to CASTGGPNEKLFF.

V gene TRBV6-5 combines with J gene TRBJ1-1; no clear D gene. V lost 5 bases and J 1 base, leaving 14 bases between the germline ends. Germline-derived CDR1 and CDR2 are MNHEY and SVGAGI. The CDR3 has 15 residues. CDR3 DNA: TGTGCCAGCAGTAAGGAAGTCTCAGGGAACACTGAAGCTTTCTTT. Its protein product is CASSKEVSGNTEAFF.

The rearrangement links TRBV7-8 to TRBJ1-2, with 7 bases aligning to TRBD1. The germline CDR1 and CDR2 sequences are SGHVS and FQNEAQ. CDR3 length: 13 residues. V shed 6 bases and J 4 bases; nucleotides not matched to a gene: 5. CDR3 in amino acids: CASSSGQVYGYTF. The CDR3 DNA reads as TGTGCCAGCAGTTCCGGACAGGTCTATGGCTACACCTTC. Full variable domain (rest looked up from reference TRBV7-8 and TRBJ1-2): GAGVSQSPRYKVAKRGQDVALRCDPISGHVSLFWYQQALGQGPEFLTYFQNEAQLDKSGLPSDRFFAERPEGSVSTLKIQRTQQEDSAVYLCASSSGQVYGYTFGSGTRLTVV.

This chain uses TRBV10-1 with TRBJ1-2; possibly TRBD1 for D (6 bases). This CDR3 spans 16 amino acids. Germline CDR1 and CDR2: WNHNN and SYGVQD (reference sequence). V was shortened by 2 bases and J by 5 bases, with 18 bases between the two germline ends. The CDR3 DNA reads TGCGCCAGCAGTGAGAGTAGGCAGGGGATCGGATATGGCTACACCTTC. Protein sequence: CASSESRQGIGYGYTF.

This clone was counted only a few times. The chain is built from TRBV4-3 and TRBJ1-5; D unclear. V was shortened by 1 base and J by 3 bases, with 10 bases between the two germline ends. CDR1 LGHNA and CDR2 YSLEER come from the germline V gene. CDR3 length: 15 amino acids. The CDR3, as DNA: TGCGCCAGCAGCCAAGTGTACGGGGACAATCAGCCCCAGCATTTT. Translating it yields CASSQVYGDNQPQHF.

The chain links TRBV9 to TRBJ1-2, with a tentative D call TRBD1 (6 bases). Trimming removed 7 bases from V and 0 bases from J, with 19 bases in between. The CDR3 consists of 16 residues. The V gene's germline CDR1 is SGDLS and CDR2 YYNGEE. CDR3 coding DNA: TGTGCCAGCCAAGCTATCGGGGGGGCAGCTAACTATGGCTACACCTTC. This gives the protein CASQAIGGAANYGYTF.

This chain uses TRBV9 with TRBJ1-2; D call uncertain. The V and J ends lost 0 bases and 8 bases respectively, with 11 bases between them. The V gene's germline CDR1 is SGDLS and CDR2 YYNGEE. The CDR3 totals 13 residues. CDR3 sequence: CASSVVPAGGYTF. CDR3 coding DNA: TGTGCCAGCAGCGTAGTACCAGCAGGCGGCTACACCTTC.

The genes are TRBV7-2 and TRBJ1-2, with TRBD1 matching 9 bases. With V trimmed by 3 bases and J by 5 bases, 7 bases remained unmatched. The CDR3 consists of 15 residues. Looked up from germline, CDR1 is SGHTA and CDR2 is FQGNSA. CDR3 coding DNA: TGTGCCAGCAGCTTTGGGGACAGGGCTTTGTATGGCTACACCTTC. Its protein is CASSFGDRALYGYTF. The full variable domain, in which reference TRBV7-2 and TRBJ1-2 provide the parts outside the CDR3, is GAGVSQSPSNKVTEKGKDVELRCDPISGHTALYWYRQSLGQGLEFLIYFQGNSAPDKSGLPSDRFSAERTGGSVSTLTIQRTQQEDSAVYLCASSFGDRALYGYTFGSGTRLTVV.

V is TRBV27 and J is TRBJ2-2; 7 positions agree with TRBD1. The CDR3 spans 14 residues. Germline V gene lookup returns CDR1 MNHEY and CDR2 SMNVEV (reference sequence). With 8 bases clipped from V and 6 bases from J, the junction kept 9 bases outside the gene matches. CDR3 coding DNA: TGTGCCAGCCGGCGAGACAGGGCCGCCGGGGAGCTGTTTTTT. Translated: CASRRDRAAGELFF.

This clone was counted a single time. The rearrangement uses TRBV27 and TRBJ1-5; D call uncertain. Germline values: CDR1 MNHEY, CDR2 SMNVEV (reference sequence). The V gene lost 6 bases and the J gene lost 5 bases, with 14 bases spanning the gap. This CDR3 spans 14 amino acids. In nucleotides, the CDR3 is TGTGCCAGCAGACTAAACCGCTGGGATCAGCCCCAGCATTTT. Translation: CASRLNRWDQPQHF.

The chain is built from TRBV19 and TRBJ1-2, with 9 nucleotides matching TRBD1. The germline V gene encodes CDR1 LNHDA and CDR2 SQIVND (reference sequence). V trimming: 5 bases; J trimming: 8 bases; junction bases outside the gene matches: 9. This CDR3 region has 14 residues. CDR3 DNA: TGTGCCAGTAGTTCCGGGGGACAGGGAAGCGGCTACACCTTC. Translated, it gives CASSSGGQGSGYTF.

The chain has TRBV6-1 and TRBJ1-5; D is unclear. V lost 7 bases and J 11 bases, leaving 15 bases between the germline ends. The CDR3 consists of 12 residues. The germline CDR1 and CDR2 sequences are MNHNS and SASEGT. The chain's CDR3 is CASIDESRSQHF. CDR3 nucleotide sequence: TGTGCCAGCATTGACGAGTCTAGATCCCAGCATTTT.

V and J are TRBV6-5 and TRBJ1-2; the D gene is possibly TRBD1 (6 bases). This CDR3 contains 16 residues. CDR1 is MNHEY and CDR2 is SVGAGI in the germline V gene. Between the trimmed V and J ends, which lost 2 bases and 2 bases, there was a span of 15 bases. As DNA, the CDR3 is TGTGCCAGCAGTTACGACCCCGCACAGGGCAACTATGGCTACACCTTC. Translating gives CASSYDPAQGNYGYTF.

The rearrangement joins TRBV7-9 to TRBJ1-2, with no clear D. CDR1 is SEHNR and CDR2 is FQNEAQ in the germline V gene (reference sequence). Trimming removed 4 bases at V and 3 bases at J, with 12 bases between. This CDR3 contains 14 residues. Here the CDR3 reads CASSSMRSYYGYTF. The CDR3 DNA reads TGTGCCAGCAGCTCCATGAGGTCTTACTATGGCTACACCTTC.

The CDR3 coding sequence is TGTGCCAGCAGCTATACCGGGACTAGTAAGGATACGCAGTATTTT. This codes for CASSYTGTSKDTQYF. The V and J genes are TRBV3-1 (or the pseudogene TRBV3-2) and TRBJ2-3; 8 bases agree with TRBD2. Germline loops: CDR1 LGHDT, CDR2 YNNKEL (reference sequence). The J segment lost 6 bases and the V segment lost 5 bases, leaving 10 bases of the junction unmatched. This CDR3 has 15 amino acids.

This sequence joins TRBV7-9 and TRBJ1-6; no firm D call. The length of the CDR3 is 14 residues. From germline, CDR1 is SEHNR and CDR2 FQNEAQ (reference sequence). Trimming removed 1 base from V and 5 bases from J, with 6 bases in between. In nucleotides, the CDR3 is TGTGCCAGCAGCTTAGGCGGCAATAATTCACCCCTCCACTTT. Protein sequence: CASSLGGNNSPLHF.